Each of the 22 T cell receptor beta chains below was sequenced from the same sample in a study of T cells after posttransplantation cyclophosphamide. Repertoires were generated with immunoSEQ multiplex PCR, while TCRdb's copy carries only in-frame clones and drops some. This repertoire lists approximately 26,000 clones without singletons; approximately 4.4% sits in the top ten. The source material was PBMCs. The origin of the receptors is a woman aged 45-59 years in good health, CMV-negative, and a related stem cell transplant donor.

This clone was counted many times. This chain joins TRBV28 and TRBJ1-5, with TRBD1 matching over 7 bases. Germline V gene data show CDR1 as MDHEN and CDR2 as SYDVKM. This CDR3 comprises 13 residues. Losses at the gene ends were 7 bases for V and 4 bases for J; bases not matched to a gene: 4. CDR3 coding DNA: TGTGCCAGCACCGGGACAGAGAATCAGCCCCAGCATTTT. Its translation: CASTGTENQPQHF.

This clone appeared many times. The chain carries TRBV27 and TRBJ1-2, with D perhaps matching TRBD1 (5 bases). Germline CDR1 and CDR2: MNHEY and SMNVEV (reference sequence). The V and J ends lost 3 bases and 8 bases respectively, with 16 bases between them. The CDR3 contains 14 residues. In DNA, the CDR3 is TGTGCCAGCAGTTTGGAGCAGGTGGGACTGGGCTACACCTTC. This translates into CASSLEQVGLGYTF.

This clone has a count of ten or more. V usage is TRBV2 and J usage is TRBJ1-1; a weak D match, TRBD1 (5 bases). The V and J ends lost 8 bases and 1 base respectively, with 14 bases between them. From germline, CDR1 is SNHLY and CDR2 FYNNEI. The CDR3 length is 14 residues. Here the CDR3 reads CASAGQGWNTEAFF. The CDR3 region has the DNA TGTGCCAGCGCCGGGCAGGGTTGGAACACTGAAGCTTTCTTT.

This clone was observed many times. The rearrangement uses TRBV7-9 and TRBJ2-5, with D unresolved. Between the trimmed V and J ends, which lost 2 bases and 3 bases, there was a span of 4 bases. The CDR3 is 12 residues long. The germline V gene has CDR1 SEHNR and CDR2 FQNEAQ (reference sequence). CDR3 in amino acids: CASSLREETQYF. In DNA, the CDR3 is TGTGCCAGCAGCTTACGGGAAGAGACCCAGTACTTC.

This clone was seen at least ten times. The chain has TRBV28 and TRBJ1-2; weak D call: TRBD1 (5 bases). Trimming pared 3 bases from V and 0 bases from J, leaving 11 bases between. This CDR3 is built from 15 residues. From germline, CDR1 is MDHEN and CDR2 SYDVKM. In DNA, the CDR3 is TGTGCCAGCAGTTTGCCCCAGGGTTCTAACTATGGCTACACCTTC. Residues: CASSLPQGSNYGYTF.

This clone was observed at least ten times. The gene calls are TRBV2 and TRBJ2-1; D perhaps matches TRBD1 (6 bases). Germline V lookup: CDR1 SNHLY, CDR2 FYNNEI. The V and J ends lost 4 bases and 1 base respectively, with 8 bases between them. This CDR3 contains 14 residues. DNA of the CDR3: TGTGCCAGCAGTGGGACAGAATCCTACAATGAGCAGTTCTTC. It is translated as CASSGTESYNEQFF.

Many counts were recorded for this clone. This sequence joins TRBV5-4 and TRBJ1-1; perhaps TRBD1 as D (5 bases). V lost 3 bases to trimming and J lost 1 base, with 7 bases between them. Germline V lookup: CDR1 SGHNT, CDR2 YYREEE (reference sequence). The CDR3 is 13 residues long. Here the CDR3 reads CASSWGENTEAFF. CDR3 bases: TGTGCCAGCAGCTGGGGGGAGAACACTGAAGCTTTCTTT.

This clone was counted ten times or more. Its ends do not fully match the called genes, so a read error is possible. CDR3: CASSDAHLGGGWF. Here the CDR3 DNA reads TGTGCCAGCAGTGACGCCCACCTCGGGGGAGGGTGGTTT. The V gene is TRBV2, the J gene TRBJ1-1; possibly TRBD1 for D (5 bases). Germline lookup yields CDR1 SNHLY and CDR2 FYNNEI. The CDR3 loop spans 13 amino acids.

This clone was observed many times. The V call is TRBV27, the J call TRBJ1-1; 9 nucleotides match TRBD1. The CDR3 loop spans 15 amino acids. V shed 7 bases, J shed 4 bases, and the junction held 10 bases outside the gene matches. CDR1 is MNHEY, CDR2 SMNVEV, per germline (reference sequence). The DNA of the CDR3 is TGTGCCAGCACCCGACAGGGGGGTCCGGTCACTGAAGCTTTCTTT. Translating it yields CASTRQGGPVTEAFF.

This clone was observed at least ten times. The chain combines TRBV14 with TRBJ2-7, with D possibly being TRBD1 (5 bases). Trimming cost V 1 base and J 3 bases, with 13 bases left between them. The CDR3 has 15 amino acids. Germline V CDR1 and CDR2: SGHDN, FVKESK. CDR3 sequence (DNA): TGTGCCAGCAGCCAAGCAGGGTCCCTGGGCTACGAGCAGTACTTC. This translates into CASSQAGSLGYEQYF.

This clone is medium-sized within its sample. The gene calls are TRBV5-4 and TRBJ2-7; 7 positions match TRBD2. J lost 4 bases, V lost 0 bases, and 7 bases had no gene match. The CDR3 loop spans 15 amino acids. Germline V CDR1 and CDR2: SGHNT, YYREEE (reference sequence). This CDR3 reads CASSLASGARYEQYF. The CDR3 DNA sequence: TGTGCCAGCAGCTTGGCGAGCGGGGCTCGATACGAGCAGTACTTC.

This clone was observed many times. The chain uses TRBV5-1 and TRBJ2-7; 9 bases are shared with TRBD1. V trimming: 4 bases; J trimming: 4 bases; junction bases outside the gene matches: 6. Germline V gene sequence: CDR1 SGHRS, CDR2 YFSETQ. This CDR3 has 14 residues. Here the CDR3 reads CASSRRTGEYEQYF. The CDR3 DNA is TGCGCCAGCAGCCGCCGGACAGGGGAATACGAGCAGTACTTC.

The sample holds many counts of this clone. Other DNA sequences of this sample code for an identical CDR3. The rearrangement links TRBV6-4 to TRBJ2-3; 7 bases fit TRBD2. This CDR3 has 15 amino acids. V lost 3 bases and J lost 0; bases outside the gene matches: 3. The V gene's germline CDR1 is MRHNA and CDR2 SNTAGT. The CDR3 DNA sequence: TGTGCCAGCAGTGAGGCTAGCGGCAGCACAGATACGCAGTATTTT. This translates into CASSEASGSTDTQYF.

The table lists this clone with many counts. V and J are TRBV18 and TRBJ2-7, with 7 bases that match TRBD1. With V trimmed by 6 bases and J by 0 bases, 8 bases remained unmatched. From germline, CDR1 is KGHSH and CDR2 LQKENI. There are 15 residues in the CDR3. CDR3 sequence reads: CASSLGTASSYEQYF. The CDR3 DNA reads as TGTGCCAGCTCCCTCGGGACAGCAAGCTCCTACGAGCAGTACTTC.

This clone was counted ten times or more. V gene TRBV19 combines with J gene TRBJ2-7; 12 positions agree with TRBD1. Germline CDR1 and CDR2: LNHDA and SQIVND (reference sequence). J lost 6 bases, V lost 3 bases, and 15 bases had no gene match. The CDR3 sequence is 18 residues long. The CDR3 sequence is CASSIYLTRDRGQGEQYF. CDR3 sequence (DNA): TGTGCCAGTAGTATCTACTTAACCCGGGACAGGGGGCAAGGCGAGCAGTACTTC.

This clone was seen at least ten times. The rearrangement uses TRBV7-3 and TRBJ2-2, with 11 bases identical to TRBD2. In germline, CDR1 is SGHTA, CDR2 FQGTGA. V lost 5 bases to trimming and J lost 4 bases; unmatched junction nucleotides: 6. The length of the CDR3 is 16 residues. In nucleotides, the CDR3 is TGTGCCAGCAGCCCTGTTAGCGGGAGGGCCACCGGGGAGCTGTTTTTT. Amino acid sequence: CASSPVSGRATGELFF.

The rearrangement joins TRBV25-1 to TRBJ2-1; TRBD1 matches at 9 bases. The length of the CDR3 is 13 residues. Per germline, CDR1 MGHDK and CDR2 SYGVNS. Germline trimming cut 6 bases from V and 4 bases from J; bases unmatched to any gene: 1. The CDR3 sequence is CASRGQGYNEQFF. The CDR3 DNA is TGTGCCAGCAGGGGACAGGGTTACAATGAGCAGTTCTTC.

This clone was observed many times. The V and J genes are TRBV5-4 and TRBJ2-3; 7 bases line up with TRBD2. This CDR3 is built from 14 residues. Trimming removed 6 bases from V and 1 base from J; junction bases left unmatched: 5. Germline loops: CDR1 SGHNT, CDR2 YYREEE (reference sequence). The DNA for the CDR3 is TGTGCCAGCAAATCGAGCGGGGGCACAGATACGCAGTATTTT. Protein: CASKSSGGTDTQYF.

This clone came up many times. An end of the junction differs from the germline gene, which may be a read error. The chain couples TRBV7-2 to TRBJ2-1, with 7 bases that match TRBD2. The CDR3 is 13 residues long. The V gene's germline CDR1 is SGHTA and CDR2 FQGNSA. This CDR3 is CASSLGGPDWKVF. The CDR3 nucleotides read TGTGCCAGCAGCCTGGGAGGGCCTGATTGGAAGGTCTTC.

This clone was seen repeatedly, ten times or more. CDR3 in amino acids: CASSVGDRVYSHTF. DNA of the CDR3: TGTGCCAGCAGCGTAGGGGACAGGGTATACTCCCACACCTTC. This chain uses TRBV9 with TRBJ1-2; TRBD1 matches at 9 bases. Germline assignment: CDR1 SGDLS and CDR2 YYNGEE. The CDR3 extends over 14 amino acids. J was trimmed by 12 bases and V by 0 bases; bases with no gene match: 9.

This clone was counted many times. The rearrangement links TRBV5-1 to TRBJ2-1; the D is unclear. Trimming cost V 5 bases and J 2 bases, with 8 bases left between them. The CDR3 extends over 13 amino acids. Germline V gene sequence: CDR1 SGHRS, CDR2 YFSETQ. The chain's CDR3 is CASRIDTYNEQFF. The DNA of the CDR3 is TGCGCCAGCAGGATAGACACCTACAATGAGCAGTTCTTC.

This clone was found many times. The chain combines TRBV27 with TRBJ2-7, with TRBD2 identical over 7 bases. This CDR3 region has 16 residues. V lost 2 bases, J lost 0 bases, and 7 bases stayed unmatched. CDR1 and CDR2 (germline): MNHEY, SMNVEV (reference sequence). In DNA, the CDR3 is TGTGCCAGCAGTTTACGAGTCAGCGGGGACTCCTACGAGCAGTACTTC. It is translated as CASSLRVSGDSYEQYF.